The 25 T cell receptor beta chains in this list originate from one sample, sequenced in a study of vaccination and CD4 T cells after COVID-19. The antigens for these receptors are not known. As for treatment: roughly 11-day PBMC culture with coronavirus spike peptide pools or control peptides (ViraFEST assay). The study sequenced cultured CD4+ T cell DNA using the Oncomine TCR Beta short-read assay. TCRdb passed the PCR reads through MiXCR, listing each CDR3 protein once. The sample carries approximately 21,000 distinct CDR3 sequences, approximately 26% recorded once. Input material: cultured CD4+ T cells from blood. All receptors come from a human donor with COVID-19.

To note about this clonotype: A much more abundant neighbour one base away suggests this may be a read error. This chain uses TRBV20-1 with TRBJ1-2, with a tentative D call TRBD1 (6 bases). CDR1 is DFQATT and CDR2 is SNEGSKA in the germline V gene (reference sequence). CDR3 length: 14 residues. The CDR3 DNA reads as TGCAGTGCACCCCCAGGGGTCGGTAGCTATGGCTACATCTTC. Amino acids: CSAPPGVGSYGYIF.

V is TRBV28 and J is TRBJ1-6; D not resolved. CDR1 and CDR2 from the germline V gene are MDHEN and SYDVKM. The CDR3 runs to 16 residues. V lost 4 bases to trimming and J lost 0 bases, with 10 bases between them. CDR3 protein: CASSSPGSSYNSPLHF. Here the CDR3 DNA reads TGTGCCAGCAGTTCCCCGGGAAGCTCCTATAATTCACCCCTCCACTTT.

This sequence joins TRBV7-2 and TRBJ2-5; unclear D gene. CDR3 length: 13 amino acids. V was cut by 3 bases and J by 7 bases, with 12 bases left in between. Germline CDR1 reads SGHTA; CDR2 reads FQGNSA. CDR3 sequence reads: CASSFPELGTQYF. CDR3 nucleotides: TGTGCCAGCAGCTTCCCTGAGCTGGGGACCCAGTACTTC.

CDR3 loop: CASSSPGGTTGELFF. The DNA for the CDR3 is TGTGCCAGCAGTAGTCCAGGGGGCACCACCGGGGAGCTGTTTTTT. This chain uses TRBV28 with TRBJ2-2; 8 bases align to TRBD1. With V trimmed by 5 bases and J by 4 bases, 6 bases remained unmatched. CDR1 is MDHEN, CDR2 SYDVKM, per germline. This CDR3 comprises 15 residues.

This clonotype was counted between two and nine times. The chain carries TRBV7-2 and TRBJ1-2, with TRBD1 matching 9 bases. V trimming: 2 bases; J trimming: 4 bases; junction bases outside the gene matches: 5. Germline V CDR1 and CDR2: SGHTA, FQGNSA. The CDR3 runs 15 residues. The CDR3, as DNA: TGTGCCAGCAGCTTATTGACAGGGGGTTCCTATGGCTACACCTTC. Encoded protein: CASSLLTGGSYGYTF.

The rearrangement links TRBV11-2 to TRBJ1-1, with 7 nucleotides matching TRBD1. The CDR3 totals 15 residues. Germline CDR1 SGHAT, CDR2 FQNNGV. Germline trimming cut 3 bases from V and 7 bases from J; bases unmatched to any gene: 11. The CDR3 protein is CASSFRQGLKLEAFF. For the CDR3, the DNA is TGTGCCAGCAGCTTCAGACAGGGATTAAAACTTGAAGCTTTCTTT.

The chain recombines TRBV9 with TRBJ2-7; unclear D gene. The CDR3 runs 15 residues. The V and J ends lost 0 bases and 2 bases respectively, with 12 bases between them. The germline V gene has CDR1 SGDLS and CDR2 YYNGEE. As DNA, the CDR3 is TGTGCCAGCAGCGTAGAGGGCAGTTTACCCTACGAGCAGTACTTC. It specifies CASSVEGSLPYEQYF.

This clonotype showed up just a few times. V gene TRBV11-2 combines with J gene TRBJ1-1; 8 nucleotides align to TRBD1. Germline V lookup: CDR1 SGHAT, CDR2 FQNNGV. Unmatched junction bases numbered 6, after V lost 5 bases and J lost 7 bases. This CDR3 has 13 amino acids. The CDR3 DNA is TGTGCCAGCAGCCCCGCCGGACAGGGTGAAGCTTTCTTT. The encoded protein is CASSPAGQGEAFF.

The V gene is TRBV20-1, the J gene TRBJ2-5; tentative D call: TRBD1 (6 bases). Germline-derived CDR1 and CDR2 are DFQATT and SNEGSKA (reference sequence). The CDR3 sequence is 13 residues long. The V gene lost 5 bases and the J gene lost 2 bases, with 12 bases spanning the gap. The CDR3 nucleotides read TGCAGTGCTGGCACAGGGAAACAAGAGACCCAGTACTTC. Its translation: CSAGTGKQETQYF.

CDR3 loop: CASSLTSGAGTDTQYF. For the CDR3, the DNA is TGTGCCAGCAGCCTAACTAGCGGGGCTGGCACAGATACGCAGTATTTT. The chain recombines TRBV7-2 with TRBJ2-3; TRBD2 matches at 10 bases. Germline values: CDR1 SGHTA, CDR2 FQGNSA. The CDR3 totals 16 residues. V lost 5 bases to trimming and J lost 1 base; unmatched junction nucleotides: 6.

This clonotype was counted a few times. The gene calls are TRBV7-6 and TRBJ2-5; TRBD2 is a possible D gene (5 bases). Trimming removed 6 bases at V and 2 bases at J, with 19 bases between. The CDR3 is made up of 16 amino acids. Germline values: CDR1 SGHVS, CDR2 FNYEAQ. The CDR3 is CASRPRLKREQETQYF. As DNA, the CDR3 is TGTGCCAGCAGGCCGCGACTAAAAAGAGAACAAGAGACCCAGTACTTC. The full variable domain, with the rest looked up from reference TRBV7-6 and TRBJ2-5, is GAGVSQSPRYKVTKRGQDVALRCDPISGHVSLYWYRQALGQGPEFLTYFNYEAQQDKSGLPNDRFSAERPEGSISTLTIQRTEQRDSAMYRCASRPRLKREQETQYFGPGTRLLVL.

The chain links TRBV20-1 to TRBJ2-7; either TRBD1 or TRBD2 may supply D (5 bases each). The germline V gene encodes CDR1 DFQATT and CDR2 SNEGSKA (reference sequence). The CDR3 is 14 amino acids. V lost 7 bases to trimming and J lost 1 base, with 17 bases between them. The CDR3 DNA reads TGCAGTGGATCAAGGGCAGGGAGATCCTACGAGCAGTACTTC. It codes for CSGSRAGRSYEQYF.

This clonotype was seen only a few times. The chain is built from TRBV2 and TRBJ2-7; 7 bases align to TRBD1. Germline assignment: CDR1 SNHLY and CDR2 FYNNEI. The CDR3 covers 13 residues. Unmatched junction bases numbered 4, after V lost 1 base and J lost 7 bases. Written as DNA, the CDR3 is TGTGCCAGCAGTGAAGAGGGGGCGCTTGAGCAGTACTTC. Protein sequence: CASSEEGALEQYF.

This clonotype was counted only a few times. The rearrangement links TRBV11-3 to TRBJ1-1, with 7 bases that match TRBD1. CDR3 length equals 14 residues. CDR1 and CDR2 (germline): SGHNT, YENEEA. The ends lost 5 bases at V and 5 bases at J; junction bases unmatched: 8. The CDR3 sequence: CASSPRQGRTEAFF. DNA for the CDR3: TGTGCCAGCAGCCCGCGACAGGGAAGGACTGAAGCTTTCTTT.

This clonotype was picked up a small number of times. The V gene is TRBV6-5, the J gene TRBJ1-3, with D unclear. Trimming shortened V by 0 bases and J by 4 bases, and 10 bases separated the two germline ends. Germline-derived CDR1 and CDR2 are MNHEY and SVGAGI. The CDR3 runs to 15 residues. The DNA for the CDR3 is TGTGCCAGCAGTTACTCATCCCCAATCGGAAACACCATATATTTT. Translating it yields CASSYSSPIGNTIYF.

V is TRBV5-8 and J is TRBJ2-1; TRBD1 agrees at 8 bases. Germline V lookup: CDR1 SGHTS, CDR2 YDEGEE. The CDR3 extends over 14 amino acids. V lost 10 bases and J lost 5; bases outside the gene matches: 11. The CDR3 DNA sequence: TGTGCCGTCACAGGGGGTTACTTCGACAATGAGCAGTTCTTC. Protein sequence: CAVTGGYFDNEQFF.

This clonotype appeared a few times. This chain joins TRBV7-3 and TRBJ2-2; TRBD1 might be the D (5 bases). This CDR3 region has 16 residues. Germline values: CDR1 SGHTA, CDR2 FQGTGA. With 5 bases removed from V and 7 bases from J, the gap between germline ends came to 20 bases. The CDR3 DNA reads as TGTGCCAGCAGCGCTAAGGGGCAGGGAAGGATCGGGGAGCTGTTTTTT. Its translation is CASSAKGQGRIGELFF.

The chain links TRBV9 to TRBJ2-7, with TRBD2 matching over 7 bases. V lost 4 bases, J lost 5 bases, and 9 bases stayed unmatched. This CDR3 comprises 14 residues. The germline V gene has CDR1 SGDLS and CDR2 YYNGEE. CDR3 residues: CASSRGGGIDEQYF. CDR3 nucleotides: TGTGCCAGCAGCCGCGGGGGTGGTATCGACGAGCAGTACTTC.

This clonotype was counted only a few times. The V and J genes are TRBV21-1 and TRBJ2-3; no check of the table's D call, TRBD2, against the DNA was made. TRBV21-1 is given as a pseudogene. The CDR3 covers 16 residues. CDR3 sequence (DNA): TGTGCCAGCAGCTCCCCGCCCAGCGGGGGGGCTTATACGCAGTATTTT. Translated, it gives CASSSPPSGGAYTQYF.

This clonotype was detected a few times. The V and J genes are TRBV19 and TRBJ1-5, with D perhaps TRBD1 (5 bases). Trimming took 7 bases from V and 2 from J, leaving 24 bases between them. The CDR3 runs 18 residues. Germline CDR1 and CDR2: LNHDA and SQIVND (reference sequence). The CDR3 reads CASKTTGAADGRNQPQHF. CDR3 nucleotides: TGTGCCAGTAAAACAACTGGGGCAGCGGATGGTCGCAATCAGCCCCAGCATTTT.

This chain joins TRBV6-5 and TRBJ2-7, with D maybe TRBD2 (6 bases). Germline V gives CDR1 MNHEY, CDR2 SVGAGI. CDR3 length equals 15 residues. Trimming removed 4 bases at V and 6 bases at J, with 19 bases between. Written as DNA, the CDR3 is TGTGCCAGCAGTTCACCCGTCCGGGGGAAGGGCGAGCAGTACTTC. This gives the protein CASSSPVRGKGEQYF.

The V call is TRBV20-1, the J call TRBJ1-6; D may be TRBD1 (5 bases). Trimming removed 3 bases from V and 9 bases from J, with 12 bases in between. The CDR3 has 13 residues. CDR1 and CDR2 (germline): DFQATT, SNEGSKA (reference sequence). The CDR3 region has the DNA TGCAGTGCTAGGCGGCAGGGTGGTTCACCCCTCCACTTT. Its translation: CSARRQGGSPLHF.

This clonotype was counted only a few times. CDR3 residues: CASSLVASGGGEQYF. The CDR3 DNA is TGTGCCAGCAGCTTAGTGGCTAGCGGGGGAGGCGAGCAGTACTTC. The chain has TRBV7-2 and TRBJ2-7; TRBD2 matches 10 bases. CDR3 length: 15 residues. The germline V gene has CDR1 SGHTA and CDR2 FQGNSA. With 1 base clipped from V and 6 bases from J, the junction kept 6 bases outside the gene matches.

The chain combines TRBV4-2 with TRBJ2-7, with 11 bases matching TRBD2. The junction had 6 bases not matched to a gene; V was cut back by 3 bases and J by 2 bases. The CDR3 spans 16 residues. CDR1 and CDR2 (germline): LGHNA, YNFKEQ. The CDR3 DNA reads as TGTGCCAGCAGCCAGGAGACTAGCGGGACCGCCTACGAGCAGTACTTC. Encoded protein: CASSQETSGTAYEQYF.

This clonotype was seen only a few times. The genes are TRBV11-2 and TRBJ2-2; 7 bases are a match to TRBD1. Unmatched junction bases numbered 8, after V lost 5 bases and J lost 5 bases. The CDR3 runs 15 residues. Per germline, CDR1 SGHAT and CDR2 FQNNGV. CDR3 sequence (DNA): TGTGCCAGCAGCCTAGGCCAGGGACAGACCGGGGAGCTGTTTTTT. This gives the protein CASSLGQGQTGELFF.